This T cell receptor beta chain comes out of a study of cytomegalovirus exposure and HLA in healthy donors. The PCR was carried out with 60 Vbeta primers and 13 Jbeta primers. The table came from immunoSEQ multiplex PCR; TCRdb's copy has only in-frame clones and leaves some out. There are about 160,000 clones in the sample; roughly three quarters occur only once, and roughly 3.4% lies in the top ten. The germline CDR1 and CDR2 sequences are SGHTA and FQGTGA. Trimming removed 3 bases from V and 5 bases from J, with 6 bases in between. The CDR3 consists of 12 residues. The receptor's source is a human donor in good health. Sequencing input: PBMCs. The chain has TRBV7-3 and TRBJ2-3; possibly TRBD2 for D (5 bases). CDR3 nucleotide sequence: TGTGCCAGCAGCTTTCGGGGAGATACGCAGTATTTT. It translates to CASSFRGDTQYF. Variable domain in full (rest from reference TRBV7-3 and TRBJ2-3): GAGVSQTPSNKVTEKGKYVELRCDPISGHTALYWYRQSLGQGPEFLIYFQGTGAADDSGLPNDRFFAVRPEGSVSTLKIQRTERGDSAVYLCASSFRGDTQYFGPGTRLTVL.